The 23 T cell receptor beta chains in this list originate from one sample, sequenced in a study of T cell responses to AZD1222 COVID-19 vaccine. Libraries were prepared by immunoSEQ multiplex PCR; TCRdb keeps only in-frame clonotypes and omits some of them. This sample carries more than 140,000 clones, approximately 88% of them seen once, and the ten largest clones take more than 3%. Sequencing used peripheral blood, obtained on day 0 of MenACWY control vaccination. Receptor source: an adult in good health.

This chain uses TRBV5-1 with TRBJ1-2; 7 bases align to TRBD1. The V gene's germline CDR1 is SGHRS and CDR2 YFSETQ. This CDR3 comprises 14 residues. V dropped 4 bases and J dropped 4; count of bases not matched to a gene: 7. CDR3 in amino acids: CASSTRQGFYGYTF. CDR3 nucleotides: TGCGCCAGCAGCACCCGACAGGGTTTCTATGGCTACACCTTC.

The J gene is TRBJ1-4, the V gene TRBV12-5; D is unresolved. Germline assignment: CDR1 LGHNT and CDR2 FRNRAP. The CDR3 loop spans 15 amino acids. The V and J ends lost 5 bases and 0 bases respectively, with 10 bases between them. Here the CDR3 reads CASGVGSATNEKLFF. Here the CDR3 DNA reads TGTGCTAGTGGTGTCGGGTCTGCAACTAATGAAAAACTGTTTTTT.

The CDR3, as DNA: TGTGCCAGCAGCGTCGGCCCGGGCACTGAAGCTTTCTTT. Amino acid sequence: CASSVGPGTEAFF. The chain recombines TRBV2 with TRBJ1-1, with no clear D. Trimming removed 6 bases at V and 4 bases at J, with 12 bases between. In germline, CDR1 is SNHLY, CDR2 FYNNEI. The CDR3 extends over 13 amino acids.

The chain couples TRBV5-1 to TRBJ1-4; 8 positions match TRBD1. Losses at the gene ends were 2 bases for V and 8 bases for J; bases not matched to a gene: 5. The germline CDR1 and CDR2 sequences are SGHRS and YFSETQ. The CDR3 totals 14 residues. Here the CDR3 reads CASSLRQGSEKLFF. The CDR3 region has the DNA TGCGCCAGCAGCTTAAGACAGGGGTCCGAAAAACTGTTTTTT. Combining the CDR3 with reference TRBV5-1 and TRBJ1-4 gives the whole variable domain KAGVTQTPRYLIKTRGQQVTLSCSPISGHRSVSWYQQTPGQGLQFLFEYFSETQRNKGNFPGRFSGRQFSNSRSEMNVSTLELGDSALYLCASSLRQGSEKLFFGSGTQLSVL.

CDR3 residues: CASSEASGTAYNSPLHF. DNA of the CDR3: TGTGCCAGCAGTGAAGCTTCTGGGACGGCTTATAATTCACCCCTCCACTTT. The chain joins TRBV6-1 to TRBJ1-6; weak D call: TRBD1 (5 bases). Trimming took 0 bases from V and 4 from J, leaving 13 bases between them. The CDR3 consists of 17 residues. CDR1 is MNHNS, CDR2 SASEGT, per germline.

The chain couples TRBV28 to TRBJ1-1, with D possibly matching TRBD1 (5 bases). There are 17 residues in the CDR3. CDR1 and CDR2 from the germline V gene are MDHEN and SYDVKM. The germline V and J ends were trimmed by 6 bases and 0 bases, with 20 bases remaining between them. CDR3 nucleotides: TGTGCCAGCAGACCGGGGAGGGGTCCTTACATGAACACTGAAGCTTTCTTT. The encoded protein is CASRPGRGPYMNTEAFF. The full variable domain, rest sourced from reference TRBV28 and TRBJ1-1, is DVKVTQSSRYLVKRTGEKVFLECVQDMDHENMFWYRQDPGLGLRLIYFSYDVKMKEKGDIPEGYSVSREKKERFSLILESASTNQTSMYLCASRPGRGPYMNTEAFFGQGTRLTVV.

This clone appeared a few times. In DNA form, the CDR3 reads TGTGCCAGCAGTGCCTTGGGACAGGGCCCTTCGGCCCTCCACTTT. Protein sequence: CASSALGQGPSALHF. The rearrangement uses TRBV2 and TRBJ1-6; 9 bases map to TRBD1. There are 15 residues in the CDR3. CDR1 is SNHLY, CDR2 FYNNEI, per germline. V trimming: 4 bases; J trimming: 14 bases; junction bases outside the gene matches: 12.

The rearrangement links TRBV6-2 or TRBV6-3 to TRBJ1-5; no clear D gene. The V end lost 4 bases, the J end lost 5 bases, and 6 bases lay between the germline ends. The germline V gene encodes CDR1 MNHEY and CDR2 SVGEGT. The CDR3 runs to 12 residues. The CDR3 here is CASSWPYQPQHF. Here the CDR3 DNA reads TGTGCCAGCAGTTGGCCCTATCAGCCCCAGCATTTT.

J is TRBJ2-1 and V is TRBV3-1 (or the pseudogene TRBV3-2); 12 bases line up with TRBD2. CDR3 length: 16 amino acids. Germline V gene sequence: CDR1 LGHDT, CDR2 YNNKEL (reference sequence). V lost 4 bases, J lost 5 bases, and 6 bases stayed unmatched. CDR3 amino acids: CASSRLAGGRHNEQFF. The CDR3 region has the DNA TGTGCCAGCAGCCGGCTAGCGGGAGGGCGACACAATGAGCAGTTCTTC.

This chain joins TRBV9 and TRBJ1-6; D is perhaps TRBD1 (6 bases). The CDR3 is made up of 14 amino acids. In germline, CDR1 is SGDLS, CDR2 YYNGEE. The V and J ends lost 4 bases and 14 bases respectively, with 19 bases between them. The CDR3: CASSPGQSQAALHF. Here the CDR3 DNA reads TGTGCCAGCAGCCCCGGACAGAGCCAGGCGGCCCTCCACTTT.

CDR3 bases: TGTGCCAGCAGCCCCCCCCGGGACAGGGCGACCTACACCTTC. It encodes CASSPPRDRATYTF. The chain employs TRBV7-2 and TRBJ1-2; TRBD1 aligns across 9 bases. Per the germline V gene, CDR1 is SGHTA and CDR2 is FQGNSA. Trimming took 5 bases from V and 10 from J; bases not matched to a gene: 11. CDR3 length: 14 residues.

The chain employs TRBV4-1 and TRBJ1-2, with 9 bases that match TRBD1. V was clipped by 2 bases and J by 1 base; unmatched bases: 2. This CDR3 is built from 15 residues. Germline assignment: CDR1 MGHRA and CDR2 YSYEKL. DNA of the CDR3: TGCGCCAGCAGCCAACCGACAGGGGGTAACTATGGCTACACCTTC. The encoded protein is CASSQPTGGNYGYTF.

The J gene is TRBJ1-4, the V gene TRBV7-9; D not resolved. V was trimmed by 6 bases and J by 2 bases, leaving 7 bases between them. The length of the CDR3 is 13 residues. The germline CDR1 and CDR2 sequences are SEHNR and FQNEAQ (reference sequence). The CDR3 DNA reads as TGTGCCAGCAGTTACCTCACTAATGAAAAACTGTTTTTT. It specifies CASSYLTNEKLFF. Filled out from reference TRBV7-9 and TRBJ1-4, the complete variable domain reads DTGVSQNPRHKITKRGQNVTFRCDPISEHNRLYWYRQTLGQGPEFLTYFQNEAQLEKSRLLSDRFSAERPKGSFSTLEIQRTEQGDSAMYLCASSYLTNEKLFFGSGTQLSVL.

The chain carries TRBV5-5 and TRBJ1-5; 7 nucleotides line up with TRBD1. V lost 4 bases to trimming and J lost 7 bases; unmatched junction nucleotides: 14. This CDR3 spans 16 amino acids. Germline V gene lookup returns CDR1 SGHKS and CDR2 YYEKEE (reference sequence). The CDR3 sequence: CASSKTGNRGQQPQHF. CDR3 DNA: TGTGCCAGCAGCAAAACAGGGAACCGGGGACAGCAGCCCCAGCATTTT.

V is TRBV7-8 and J is TRBJ1-6; no firm D call. V dropped 2 bases and J dropped 7 bases, with 21 bases sitting between them. Germline V gene sequence: CDR1 SGHVS, CDR2 FQNEAQ. The CDR3 is 18 amino acids. The CDR3 loop reads CASSLFSLIVQENSPLHF. DNA for the CDR3: TGTGCCAGCAGCTTATTTTCCTTAATCGTCCAGGAGAATTCACCCCTCCACTTT.

The rearrangement uses TRBV11-1 and TRBJ2-5; 7 positions agree with TRBD1. Germline V gene lookup returns CDR1 SGHAT and CDR2 FQDESV (reference sequence). The V gene end was trimmed by 5 bases and the J gene end by 5 bases; junction bases not matched to a gene: 8. This CDR3 comprises 14 residues. In nucleotides, the CDR3 is TGTGCCAGCAGCCTTCGGACAGGCCTGGAGACCCAGTACTTC. Translation gives CASSLRTGLETQYF.

This clone is a singleton in its sample. The CDR3 DNA reads TGTGCCAGCAGCTTGGAAAGCTCCTACGAGCAGTACTTC. Translation: CASSLESSYEQYF. V gene TRBV7-9 combines with J gene TRBJ2-7; D not resolved. The CDR3 is 13 amino acids. The ends were cut back, 3 bases at V and 0 bases at J, with 6 bases in the middle. Germline CDR1 is SEHNR and CDR2 is FQNEAQ (reference sequence).

This clone showed up just once. The chain carries TRBV4-1 and TRBJ1-5; 7 nucleotides line up with TRBD1. CDR1 is MGHRA and CDR2 is YSYEKL in the germline V gene. CDR3 length: 15 amino acids. J lost 3 bases, V lost 4 bases, and 6 bases had no gene match. In DNA, the CDR3 is TGCGCCAGCAGCCCCTACAGGGGTAACAATCAGCCCCAGCATTTT. Translating gives CASSPYRGNNQPQHF.

The chain is built from TRBV6-5 and TRBJ1-3; D gene unclear. Per the germline V gene, CDR1 is MNHEY and CDR2 is SVGAGI. V lost 1 base, J lost 0 bases, and 10 bases lay in between. The length of the CDR3 is 16 residues. The CDR3 region has the DNA TGTGCCAGCAGTTACTTCCGGGAGTTCTCTGGAAACACCATATATTTT. It yields the protein CASSYFREFSGNTIYF.

The V call is TRBV5-8, the J call TRBJ1-2; D might be TRBD1 (6 bases). The CDR3 is 15 residues long. Germline CDR1 and CDR2: SGHTS and YDEGEE. V shed 2 bases and J shed 4 bases, with 15 bases lying between them. The CDR3 coding sequence is TGTGCCAGCAGCTTTGATTCGGTCAGGGGCTATGGCTACACCTTC. It codes for CASSFDSVRGYGYTF.

This chain links TRBV3-1 (or the pseudogene TRBV3-2) with TRBJ2-7; D might be TRBD2 (6 bases). V was pared by 0 bases and J by 10 bases, with 19 bases between. CDR3 length: 15 residues. Looked up from germline, CDR1 is LGHDT and CDR2 is YNNKEL (reference sequence). In nucleotides, the CDR3 is TGTGCCAGCAGCCAAGAAACGGGGGAACGGGCCCCTCAGTACTTC. Protein product: CASSQETGERAPQYF.

CDR3 region: CASSLGGRTTDTQYF. DNA of the CDR3: TGTGCCAGCAGCTTAGGCGGGAGGACCACAGATACGCAGTATTTT. The V call is TRBV11-2, the J call TRBJ2-3; 8 bases align to TRBD2. Germline CDR1 SGHAT, CDR2 FQNNGV. V trimming: 1 base; J trimming: 2 bases; junction bases outside the gene matches: 2. The length of the CDR3 is 15 residues.

The rearrangement uses TRBV6-5 and TRBJ2-5; TRBD1 matches at 7 bases. V was pared by 4 bases and J by 3 bases, with 5 bases of the junction left unmatched. The CDR3 spans 14 residues. Germline V gene data show CDR1 as MNHEY and CDR2 as SVGAGI. CDR3 sequence (DNA): TGTGCCAGCAGTTTCTTCGGACAGGAAGAGACCCAGTACTTC. This codes for CASSFFGQEETQYF.